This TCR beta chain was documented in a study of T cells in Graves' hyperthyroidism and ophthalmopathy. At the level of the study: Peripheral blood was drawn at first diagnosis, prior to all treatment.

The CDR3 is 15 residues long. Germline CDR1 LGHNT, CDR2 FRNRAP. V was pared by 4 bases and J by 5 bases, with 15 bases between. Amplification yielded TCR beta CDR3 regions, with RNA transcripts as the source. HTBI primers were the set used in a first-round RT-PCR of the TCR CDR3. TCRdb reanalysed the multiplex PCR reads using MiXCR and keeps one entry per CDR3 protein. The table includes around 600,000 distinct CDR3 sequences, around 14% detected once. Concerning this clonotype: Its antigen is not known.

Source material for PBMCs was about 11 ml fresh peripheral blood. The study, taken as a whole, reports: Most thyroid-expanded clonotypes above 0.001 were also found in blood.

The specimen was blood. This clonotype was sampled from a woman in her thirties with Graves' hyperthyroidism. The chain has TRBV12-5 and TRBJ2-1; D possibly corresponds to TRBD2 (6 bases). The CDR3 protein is CASGSGTHIDNEQFF. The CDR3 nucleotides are TGTGCTAGTGGTTCTGGGACTCATATTGACAATGAGCAGTTCTTC.